Presented here are 28 T cell receptor beta chains from one specimen sequenced in a study of blood T cells in healthy people across ages. PCR was performed a second time for about 7 to 11 cycles using a sample-barcoded 5' primer and a J-beta primer mix. TCRdb reprocessed the 5' RACE reads with MiXCR, giving one entry per CDR3 protein. Altogether roughly 1,800,000 distinct CDR3 sequences are present, roughly 52% being singletons, with the ten largest covering over 2%. The specimen sequenced was blood. These receptor sequences come from a woman aged 40 to 49 in good health.

There are many counts of this clonotype. The J gene is TRBJ2-1, the V gene TRBV29-1; the match to TRBD2 covers 11 bases. This CDR3 comprises 14 residues. J lost 3 bases, V lost 4 bases, and 2 bases had no gene match. Germline V gene lookup returns CDR1 SQVTM and CDR2 ANQGSEA. CDR3 sequence reads: CSVGGLAVYNEQFF. The CDR3 coding sequence is TGCAGCGTTGGGGGACTAGCGGTCTACAATGAGCAGTTCTTC.

This clonotype was seen a few times. The chain joins TRBV4-3 to TRBJ1-4; D is possibly TRBD1 (5 bases). There are 16 residues in the CDR3. In germline, CDR1 is LGHNA, CDR2 YSLEER. Trimming cost V 2 bases and J 3 bases, with 13 bases left between them. The DNA of the CDR3 is TGCGCCAGCAGCCAAACACGGACAAGGTCTAATGAAAAACTGTTTTTT. It specifies CASSQTRTRSNEKLFF.

This chain uses TRBV7-9 with TRBJ1-2, with 7 bases matching TRBD1. The CDR3 contains 17 residues. Germline-derived CDR1 and CDR2 are SEHNR and FQNEAQ (reference sequence). Trimming took 2 bases from V and 2 from J; bases not matched to a gene: 11. CDR3 sequence: CASSLQGQISANYGYTF. The CDR3 nucleotides are TGTGCCAGCAGCTTACAGGGACAGATTTCGGCGAACTATGGCTACACCTTC.

The chain carries TRBV5-1 and TRBJ2-2, with 8 nucleotides matching TRBD1. The CDR3 consists of 13 residues. CDR1 and CDR2 from the germline V gene are SGHRS and YFSETQ. The V segment lost 7 bases and the J segment 7 bases; nucleotides outside the gene matches: 6. The CDR3 sequence: CASGQGRIGELFF. The CDR3 DNA follows: TGCGCCAGCGGACAGGGCCGGATCGGGGAGCTGTTTTTT.

The chain uses TRBV29-1 and TRBJ2-1; D is possibly TRBD1 (7 bases). V shed 1 base and J shed 0 bases, with 10 bases lying between them. Germline V gene lookup returns CDR1 SQVTM and CDR2 ANQGSEA. The length of the CDR3 is 15 residues. CDR3 nucleotide sequence: TGCAGCGTTGAAGTGGAGGGGGCCTCCTACAATGAGCAGTTCTTC. Translation gives CSVEVEGASYNEQFF.

The chain combines TRBV5-1 with TRBJ2-3, with 15 nucleotides matching TRBD2. The J segment lost 2 bases and the V segment lost 4 bases, leaving 8 bases of the junction unmatched. The length of the CDR3 is 18 residues. Germline CDR1 is SGHRS and CDR2 is YFSETQ. CDR3 DNA sequence: TGCGCCAGCAGCCACGGACTAGCGGGGGGGGTAAACACAGATACGCAGTATTTT. Its translation: CASSHGLAGGVNTDTQYF. Full variable domain (missing parts from reference TRBV5-1 and TRBJ2-3): KAGVTQTPRYLIKTRGQQVTLSCSPISGHRSVSWYQQTPGQGLQFLFEYFSETQRNKGNFPGRFSGRQFSNSRSEMNVSTLELGDSALYLCASSHGLAGGVNTDTQYFGPGTRLTVL.

This clonotype showed up just a few times. V and J are TRBV29-1 and TRBJ2-1, with 12 bases aligning to TRBD2. CDR1 is SQVTM, CDR2 ANQGSEA, per germline. CDR3 size: 14 residues. The V gene end was trimmed by 4 bases and the J gene end by 9 bases; junction bases not matched to a gene: 7. The CDR3 is CSVATSGGRGEQFF. CDR3 DNA sequence: TGCAGCGTTGCAACTAGCGGGGGGAGGGGTGAGCAGTTCTTC.

This clonotype was detected only a few times. The rearrangement links TRBV27 to TRBJ2-1, with TRBD2 matching 11 bases. The CDR3 totals 15 residues. V trimming: 7 bases; J trimming: 4 bases; junction bases outside the gene matches: 6. In germline, CDR1 is MNHEY, CDR2 SMNVEV (reference sequence). CDR3 protein: CASKPLAGGYNEQFF. For the CDR3, the DNA is TGTGCCAGCAAACCCCTAGCGGGGGGTTACAATGAGCAGTTCTTC.

Of note for this clonotype: One junction end does not reproduce the germline sequence, and a read error may be involved. V gene TRBV29-1 combines with J gene TRBJ1-2; D ambiguous. The CDR3 totals 13 residues. Germline V lookup: CDR1 SQVTM, CDR2 ANQGSEA. The CDR3 region has the DNA TGCAGCGTTGAGACAAGTACTAACTATGGCCACACCTTC. Encoded protein: CSVETSTNYGHTF.

This clonotype was counted between two and nine times. The V call is TRBV7-9, the J call TRBJ2-3; TRBD2 aligns across 9 bases. Germline trimming cut 5 bases from V and 4 bases from J; bases unmatched to any gene: 19. Germline CDR1 reads SEHNR; CDR2 reads FQNEAQ (reference sequence). The CDR3 runs 19 residues. The CDR3 is CASSQPSPRGGNLADTQYF. CDR3 DNA: TGTGCCAGCAGCCAACCGTCCCCGCGGGGGGGCAACCTGGCAGATACGCAGTATTTT.

A few counts support this clonotype. This chain joins TRBV20-1 and TRBJ2-7; 7 positions agree with TRBD1. The germline gives CDR1 DFQATT, CDR2 SNEGSKA (reference sequence). The CDR3 covers 13 residues. The V gene end was trimmed by 4 bases and the J gene end by 5 bases; junction bases not matched to a gene: 8. The DNA of the CDR3 is TGCAGTGCTAACCAGACAGGGTACCACGAGCAGTACTTC. As protein: CSANQTGYHEQYF.

The V gene is TRBV9, the J gene TRBJ1-2; perhaps TRBD1 as D (5 bases). The CDR3 loop spans 14 amino acids. Germline V gives CDR1 SGDLS, CDR2 YYNGEE. V lost 3 bases to trimming and J lost 1 base, with 10 bases between them. CDR3 coding DNA: TGTGCCAGCAGCGCCGCAGGGATTAACTATGGCTACACCTTC. Its translation: CASSAAGINYGYTF.

V and J are TRBV10-1 and TRBJ2-3, with D perhaps matching TRBD1 (6 bases). Trimming pared 3 bases from V and 6 bases from J, leaving 22 bases between. CDR1 is WNHNN, CDR2 SYGVQD, per germline (reference sequence). The CDR3 extends over 17 amino acids. The CDR3 nucleotides read TGCGCCAGCAGTGACCGCACCCTGGGACAAGGCTGGGATACGCAGTATTTT. Translating it yields CASSDRTLGQGWDTQYF.

This clonotype came up a few times. This chain uses TRBV28 with TRBJ1-1; no clear D. From germline, CDR1 is MDHEN and CDR2 SYDVKM. This CDR3 contains 15 residues. With 4 bases removed from V and 1 base from J, the gap between germline ends came to 13 bases. In DNA, the CDR3 is TGTGCCAGCAGTTCCCCGACGACTGCGAACACTGAAGCTTTCTTT. Translating it yields CASSSPTTANTEAFF.

The V and J genes are TRBV6-6 and TRBJ2-3; D might be TRBD2 (5 bases). Trimming shortened V by 6 bases and J by 2 bases, and 9 bases separated the two germline ends. Germline CDR1 reads MNHNY; CDR2 reads SVGAGI (reference sequence). The length of the CDR3 is 13 residues. This CDR3 reads CASRTGYTDTQYF. The CDR3 DNA reads TGTGCCAGCAGAACGGGGTACACAGATACGCAGTATTTT.

This clonotype appeared a few times. The gene calls are TRBV10-3 and TRBJ2-3, with a tentative D call TRBD2 (5 bases). The CDR3 totals 14 residues. Per the germline V gene, CDR1 is ENHRY and CDR2 is SYGVKD. The ends were cut back, 2 bases at V and 2 bases at J, with 8 bases in the middle. This CDR3 is CAISEASITDTQYF. CDR3 DNA: TGTGCCATCAGTGAGGCTAGCATCACAGATACGCAGTATTTT.

Concerning this clonotype itself: An end of the junction differs from the germline gene, which may be a read error. This sequence joins TRBV6-2 or TRBV6-3 and TRBJ1-1, with D unclear. The CDR3 runs to 14 residues. From germline, CDR1 is MNHEY and CDR2 SVGEGT. The CDR3 bases are TGTGCTAGCAGTTACGACCTTATGAACACTGAAGCTTTCTTT. Encoded protein: CASSYDLMNTEAFF.

This sequence joins TRBV9 and TRBJ1-2; D may be TRBD1 (6 bases). V was cut by 4 bases and J by 1 base, with 26 bases left in between. The germline gives CDR1 SGDLS, CDR2 YYNGEE. The CDR3 is 19 amino acids. CDR3 region: CASSSQTGGHGGRNYGYTF. The DNA for the CDR3 is TGTGCCAGCAGCTCCCAAACGGGGGGGCACGGGGGCCGTAACTATGGCTACACCTTC.

The rearrangement links TRBV4-2 to TRBJ1-2, with D perhaps matching TRBD1 (6 bases). The CDR3 totals 15 residues. The V end lost 1 base, the J end lost 4 bases, and 13 bases lay between the germline ends. Looked up from germline, CDR1 is LGHNA and CDR2 is YNFKEQ. The CDR3 DNA reads TGTGCCAGCAGCCAAGGAATCGAGGGGGTCTATGGCTACACCTTC. Residues: CASSQGIEGVYGYTF.

CDR3 bases: TGCAGTGCTATAGCGGGGGGTGTAGAGACCCAGTACTTC. Its translation: CSAIAGGVETQYF. V is TRBV20-1 and J is TRBJ2-5, with 10 bases matching TRBD2. Germline loops: CDR1 DFQATT, CDR2 SNEGSKA (reference sequence). V gave up 4 bases and J gave up 4 bases; unmatched junction bases: 3. The CDR3 loop spans 13 amino acids.

Written as DNA, the CDR3 is TGTGCCAGCAGCCCATTTCCCCGGGAGAACTATGGCTACACCTTC. It codes for CASSPFPRENYGYTF. The chain employs TRBV3-1 and TRBJ1-2, with D unresolved. The CDR3 has 15 amino acids. Trimming removed 4 bases from V and 2 bases from J, with 14 bases in between. CDR1 and CDR2 from the germline V gene are LGHDT and YNNKEL (reference sequence).

The chain joins TRBV5-1 to TRBJ2-1; 8 bases map to TRBD2. The tail of the sequence fits TRBJ2-7 better, so the J call may be wrong. The germline V gene encodes CDR1 SGHRS and CDR2 YFSETQ. The CDR3 loop spans 16 amino acids. CDR3 residues: CASSLVSGVSPNEQYF. CDR3 nucleotides: TGCGCCAGCAGCTTGGTTAGCGGGGTGTCCCCCAATGAGCAGTACTTC.

V usage is TRBV5-1 and J usage is TRBJ2-5; 7 bases are shared with TRBD1. The end of the DNA is better explained by TRBJ2-7, so the J call may be wrong. The CDR3 runs to 13 residues. Germline CDR1 reads SGHRS; CDR2 reads YFSETQ. The CDR3 loop is CASRPSTGTEQYF. As DNA, the CDR3 is TGCGCCAGCAGACCTTCGACAGGGACCGAGCAGTACTTC.

This chain links TRBV7-2 with TRBJ2-1; 9 bases align to TRBD2. Germline CDR1 SGHTA, CDR2 FQGNSA. The CDR3 has 16 residues. With V trimmed by 1 base and J by 8 bases, 9 bases remained unmatched. CDR3 in DNA: TGTGCCAGCAGCTTAGGGGTCGGGACTAGCAGCCATGAGCAGTTCTTC. Translation gives CASSLGVGTSSHEQFF.

This clonotype was seen only a few times. The J gene is TRBJ2-5, the V gene TRBV5-5; no firm D call. Germline V gene data show CDR1 as SGHKS and CDR2 as YYEKEE (reference sequence). V lost 4 bases and J lost 7, with 8 bases in between. This CDR3 region has 11 residues. The CDR3 DNA is TGTGCCAGCAGCAACAAAGTGACCCAGTACTTC. This translates into CASSNKVTQYF.

This clonotype was detected only a few times. This rearrangement joins TRBV4-1 to TRBJ2-5; perhaps TRBD2 as D (5 bases). V shed 0 bases and J shed 4 bases, with 12 bases lying between them. The V gene's germline CDR1 is MGHRA and CDR2 YSYEKL. This CDR3 is 15 amino acids long. The CDR3 coding sequence is TGCGCCAGCAGCCAAGAAGGACGGGGAACAGAGACCCAGTACTTC. Translating gives CASSQEGRGTETQYF.

CDR3 protein: CASSITAPGTEAFF. The CDR3 bases are TGTGCCAGCAGTATCACTGCCCCGGGCACTGAAGCTTTCTTT. The chain joins TRBV6-2 or TRBV6-3 to TRBJ1-1; D unclear. The CDR3 has 14 amino acids. Trimming pared 5 bases from V and 4 bases from J, leaving 14 bases between. Per the germline V gene, CDR1 is MNHEY and CDR2 is SVGEGT.

This chain joins TRBV7-2 and TRBJ2-3; either TRBD1 or TRBD2 may fit D (5 bases each). The CDR3 totals 16 residues. CDR1 is SGHTA and CDR2 is FQGNSA in the germline V gene. V shed 4 bases and J shed 4 bases, with 18 bases lying between them. DNA of the CDR3: TGTGCCAGCAGCTCCCCGTTGGGGGTTAGGGCAGATACGCAGTATTTT. It is translated as CASSSPLGVRADTQYF.